What follows is one TCR beta chain and its context. What it binds is unknown. This record belongs to a study of cytomegalovirus exposure and HLA in healthy donors. In the study overall: Earlier, almost 120 million unique TCR beta sequences were recovered from about 179 million T cells by an analysis. Genetic ancestry analysis placed 75% to 85% of the roughly 400 donors that were genotyped in the Caucasian-associated cluster. The study's findings and limits: Several of the most significant clusters appeared, in a later analysis, to be linked to common viral pathogens. Reports credit the classifier with highly specific, highly sensitive diagnosis of cytomegalovirus status.

The PCR contained 60 Vbeta and 13 Jbeta primers. Sequencing was performed with immunoSEQ multiplex PCR; in TCRdb, only in-frame clones are kept and a portion is missing. The table includes tens of thousands of clones, approximately 68% detected once. Trimming left V 0 bases short and J 2 bases short, with 4 bases between. CDR3 length: 13 amino acids. Germline lookup yields CDR1 GTSNPN and CDR2 SVGIG (reference sequence). The TCR originated in a boy aged 5-17 years in good health and CMV-seropositive. The sample was PBMCs. The chain links TRBV30 to TRBJ1-4; no clear D. CDR3 residues: CAWSVRTNEKLFF. The DNA for the CDR3 is TGTGCCTGGAGTGTACGGACTAATGAAAAACTGTTTTTT.